The clone carrying this T cell receptor beta chain occurred many times. What it recognizes is unknown. This entry belongs to a study of T cells in Graves' hyperthyroidism and ophthalmopathy. As for the study in general: Peripheral blood samples were taken at initial diagnosis, prior to any treatment. General study results and limits: Ophthalmopathy was identified by the model a median around 6.9 months ahead of onset.

Diagnostic assessment was based on clinical symptoms, serum thyroxine and TRAb, thyroid ultrasound and orbital computed tomography. Fresh peripheral blood, around 9.2 ml of it, supplied the PBMCs. Amplification of TCR beta CDR3 regions was performed using RNA transcripts as template. A set of HTBI primers served as the primers for a first-round RT-PCR of the TCR CDR3. A single record per CDR3 protein comes from TCRdb applying MiXCR to the multiplex PCR reads. The table lists about 760,000 distinct CDR3 sequences, roughly a third of them singletons. The CDR3 extends over 14 amino acids. Deletions cut 4 bases from V and 8 bases from J, with 17 bases between. Germline V gene sequence: CDR1 SGHTA, CDR2 FQGTGA.

The chain uses TRBV7-3 and TRBJ1-2; D possibly corresponds to TRBD1 (5 bases). Sequenced: blood. The TCR sequence derives from a woman aged 40 to 50 with Graves' hyperthyroidism. In DNA form, the CDR3 reads TGTGCCAGCAGCTCCGGGACGAAGGATTTAGGCTACACCTTC. It is translated as CASSSGTKDLGYTF.